The rows below give T cell receptor beta chains drawn from one sample of a study of T cell changes during pregnancy in multiple sclerosis. This table comes from immunoSEQ multiplex PCR, and its TCRdb copy is limited to in-frame clones, with some not included. The repertoire has under 55,000 clones, 91% of them found once; the top ten carry 9.5% to 13%. Sequencing used CD8+ T cells from peripheral blood mononuclear cells, obtained after pregnancy. The source is a female donor with multiple sclerosis, enrolled in a pregnancy study. Both conserved end residues are part of each CDR3. A D gene is named only where the DNA matches it firmly. Size is stated for part of the rows, as once, few or many counts, or as a class when the clone is expanded.

D gene	V gene	J gene	clone size	CDR3 DNA	CDR3 protein
TRBD1	TRBV5-4	TRBJ2-2	NA	TGTGCCAGCAGCTTTAAGGGGACAGGGAGACACAAGAACACCGGGGAGCTGTTTTTT	CASSFKGTGRHKNTGELFF
TRBD1	TRBV7-7	TRBJ2-5	once	TGTGCTAGCAGCTTAGGGCAGGGACAGCCCGGCCTTAGTGAGACCCAGTACTTC	CASSLGQGQPGLSETQYF
NA	TRBV6-5	TRBJ1-4	NA	TGTGCCAGCAGCCGTGACATTTCGGCTTCTGAAAAACTGTTTTTT	CASSRDISASEKLFF
NA	TRBV7-9	TRBJ2-7	NA	TGTGCCAGCAGCTTAAAGGGAAGGAGGGAGCAGTACTTC	CASSLKGRREQYF
NA	TRBV7-6	TRBJ2-1	NA	TGTGCCAGCAGCTGGGGGGAGGGGGGTGAGCAGTTCTTC	CASSWGEGGEQFF
TRBD1	TRBV18	TRBJ2-7	NA	TGTGCCAGCTCGCCTACAGGGGGCTACGAGCAGTACTTC	CASSPTGGYEQYF
TRBD1	TRBV9	TRBJ2-6	NA	TGTGCCAGCAGCGCAAGGGACAGAATAAACTCTGGGGCCAACGTCCTGACTTTC	CASSARDRINSGANVLTF
TRBD1	TRBV11-2	TRBJ1-1	NA	TGTGCCAGCAGCTTGGGACAGGAAGCTTTCTTT	CASSLGQEAFF
TRBD1	TRBV6-5	TRBJ2-4	NA	TGTGCCAGCAGTTACGTCGAGGGGGCAAACATTCAGTACTTC	CASSYVEGANIQYF
TRBD1	TRBV27	TRBJ2-3	once	TGTGCCAGTACGGGACAGAAGCGAACAGATACGCAGTATTTT	CASTGQKRTDTQYF
TRBD1	TRBV15	TRBJ2-1	NA	TGTGCCACCAGCCGGGACAGGGGGGTAGATGAGCAGTTCTTC	CATSRDRGVDEQFF
NA	TRBV29-1	TRBJ1-2	once	TGCAGCCCACGGGGGGGGGACACCTATGGCTACACCTTC	CSPRGGDTYGYTF
TRBD1	TRBV9	TRBJ2-7	NA	TGTGCCAGCAGCGTGGGGACAGGGGCCTACGAGCAGTACTTC	CASSVGTGAYEQYF
TRBD2	TRBV27	TRBJ2-3	NA	TGTGCCAGCAGTTTAAAGAAAGGGCGGGGGGATACGCAGTATTTT	CASSLKKGRGDTQYF
TRBD1	TRBV29-1	TRBJ2-7	NA	TGCAGCGTTGTAGGGACAGGGTCCTACGAGCAGTACTTC	CSVVGTGSYEQYF
NA	TRBV11-2	TRBJ2-3	NA	TGTGCCAGCAGCTCCTTGGCGGGACGCACAGATACGCAGTATTTT	CASSSLAGRTDTQYF
NA	TRBV9	TRBJ1-2	once	TGTGCCAGCAGCCTTCGAGCCTCGGGGGACTATGGCTACACCTTC	CASSLRASGDYGYTF
TRBD1	TRBV2	TRBJ2-5	NA	TGTGCCAGCACAGGCGGGACAGGACAACCGGAGACCCAGTACTTC	CASTGGTGQPETQYF
NA	TRBV5-4	TRBJ1-1	NA	TGTGCCAGCAGCTTTTCGGGGAATACTGAAGCTTTCTTT	CASSFSGNTEAFF
TRBD1	TRBV10-1	TRBJ2-5	NA	TGCGCCAGCAGTGAAGGGGGCTCGGGGCAAGAGACTCAGTACTTC	CASSEGGSGQETQYF
NA	TRBV10-3	TRBJ1-5	NA	TGTGCCATCAGAGCCTTGAGCAATCAGCCCCAGCATTTT	CAIRALSNQPQHF
NA	TRBV7-8	TRBJ2-5	once	TGTGCCAGCAGCTTAGACCTGACTCCTGGGGGGGAGACCCAGTACTTC	CASSLDLTPGGETQYF
NA	TRBV11-2	TRBJ1-1	NA	TGTGCCAGCAGCTTAGGGGCAGGGGTTTTCTTT	CASSLGAGVFF
TRBD1	TRBV12-5	TRBJ1-4	once	TGTGCTAGTGGTCACGCCGGGACAGGGGGGGAAAAACTGTTTTTT	CASGHAGTGGEKLFF
TRBD1	TRBV15	TRBJ2-1	NA	TGTGCCACCAATCAGGGGGCCGATGAGCAGTTCTTC	CATNQGADEQFF
NA	TRBV4-1	TRBJ2-5	NA	TGCGCCAGCAGCCAAGGAGGCCCTCCTTCGAAGGTCCAGTACTTC	CASSQGGPPSKVQYF
NA	TRBV27	TRBJ1-2	NA	TGTGCCAGCAGTTTATCTCCGGGGGACTATGGCTACACCTTC	CASSLSPGDYGYTF
TRBD1	TRBV11-3	TRBJ2-3	NA	TGTGCCAGCAGCTCCTACGGGACAGACCCTGATACGCAGTATTTT	CASSSYGTDPDTQYF
TRBD2	TRBV19	TRBJ2-3	NA	TGTGCCAGTAGTATCCTCGGGACTAGCGGGGGGGTAGATACGCAGTATTTT	CASSILGTSGGVDTQYF
TRBD1	TRBV29-1	TRBJ2-7	few	TGCAGCGTCCTATGGGGGACAGGGAATGACGAGCAGTACTTC	CSVLWGTGNDEQYF
TRBD1	TRBV13	TRBJ2-7	few	TGTGCCAGCAGCGAACAAAGAGGGACAGCCTACGAGCAGTACTTC	CASSEQRGTAYEQYF
NA	TRBV9	TRBJ1-4	once	TGTGCCAGTTCGGCGGGGGGGACGGGGGAAAAACTGTTTTTT	CASSAGGTGEKLFF
TRBD1	TRBV6-5	TRBJ2-5	NA	TGTGCCAGCAGTATGACAGGGGGGATCCAAGAGACCCAGTACTTC	CASSMTGGIQETQYF
NA	TRBV13	TRBJ2-3	NA	TGTGCCAGCAGCTTAGGCAGGACTCTAATCCTCACAGATACGCAGTATTTT	CASSLGRTLILTDTQYF
TRBD2	TRBV7-9	TRBJ2-3	NA	TGTGCCAGCAGCTTTAGCGGGGGGGCCTCCTCAGATACGCAGTATTTT	CASSFSGGASSDTQYF
TRBD1	TRBV9	TRBJ1-2	NA	TGTGCCAGCAGCGTGGCGGGACAGGGGAACTATGGCTACACCTTC	CASSVAGQGNYGYTF
NA	TRBV13	TRBJ1-1	NA	TGTGCCAGCAGCCCTGGACACCGAGAAGCTTTCTTT	CASSPGHREAFF
NA	TRBV9	TRBJ2-1	NA	TGTGCCAGCAATAACTATGGGTACAATGAGCAGTTCTTC	CASNNYGYNEQFF
NA	TRBV9	TRBJ2-2	NA	TGTGCCAGCAGCCCCCGCCCGGGTGGCCGGGAGCTGTTTTTT	CASSPRPGGRELFF
NA	TRBV30	TRBJ1-2	NA	TGTGCCTGGAGTGAAAGGGGCATTCGCTATGGCTACACCTTC	CAWSERGIRYGYTF
NA	TRBV12-5	TRBJ1-1	NA	TGTGCTAGTGGTTTTTTCAGGGGAGACGACACTGAAGCTTTCTTT	CASGFFRGDDTEAFF
NA	TRBV4-1	TRBJ2-6	NA	TGCGCCAGCAGCCAAGATGCGGGTGCCGGGGCCAACGTCCTGACTTTC	CASSQDAGAGANVLTF
NA	TRBV7-9	TRBJ1-1	few	TGTGCCAGCAGCCCTCTACAGGGAAGCACTGAAGCTTTCTTT	CASSPLQGSTEAFF
TRBD1	TRBV7-9	TRBJ2-1	once	TGTGCCAGCAGCGCGACAGGGCCCGGGTACAATGAGCAGTTCTTC	CASSATGPGYNEQFF
NA	TRBV9	TRBJ2-1	NA	TGTGCCAGCAGCGTGGAGATAGAAAATGAGCAGTTCTTC	CASSVEIENEQFF
TRBD2	TRBV11-1	TRBJ2-1	NA	TGTGCCAGCAGAGATAGCGGGGATTCCTACAATGAGCAGTTCTTC	CASRDSGDSYNEQFF
NA	TRBV2	TRBJ2-1	NA	TGTGCCAGCAGTGATTACAGATCCTACAATGAGCAGTTCTTC	CASSDYRSYNEQFF
TRBD1	TRBV9	TRBJ1-2	NA	TGTGCCAGCAGCCCATCCGACGACAGGGACTCCTATGGCTACACCTTC	CASSPSDDRDSYGYTF
TRBD1	TRBV29-1	TRBJ2-5	NA	TGCAGCGTTGATACAGGGACAGGGGTTGGAGAGACCCAGTACTTC	CSVDTGTGVGETQYF
TRBD1	TRBV2	TRBJ1-2	NA	TGTGCCAGCAGTGACAACGGACAGGGAGCGCCTAACTATGGCTACACCTTC	CASSDNGQGAPNYGYTF
TRBD1	TRBV5-1	TRBJ2-5	NA	TGCGCCAGCACCAAAGAGGGGGGACAGGGCCGAGAGACCCAGTACTTC	CASTKEGGQGRETQYF
NA	TRBV7-8	TRBJ1-4	once	TGTGCCAGCAGCCCCGGAGGGCTGGAAAAACTGTTTTTT	CASSPGGLEKLFF
TRBD1	TRBV27	TRBJ2-1	NA	TGTGCCAGCAAACAGGGACAGGGTGGCAACAATGAGCAGTTCTTC	CASKQGQGGNNEQFF
TRBD1	TRBV5-6	TRBJ1-2	NA	TGTGCCAGCAGCTTTCAGGGGGCCTTCGGGGACTATGGCTACACCTTC	CASSFQGAFGDYGYTF